The clone carrying this T cell receptor beta chain appeared many times. Its antigen is unknown. There are 16 residues in the CDR3. The V end lost 1 base, the J end lost 4 bases, and 16 bases lay between the germline ends. The germline V gene encodes CDR1 KGHSH and CDR2 LQKENI. This entry belongs to a study of CD8 T cells in ankylosing spondylitis. Findings of the study overall: Under 10 highly homologous variants formed a TCR beta motif that appeared characteristic of ankylosing spondylitis blood. Some motif variants had been reported before (in reactive arthritis synovial fluid and blood).

For TCR beta, libraries came from quantitative 5'-RACE with molecular barcodes. Using its own MiXCR run on the 5' RACE reads, TCRdb lists one record per CDR3 protein. The table has some 150,000 distinct CDR3 sequences, 11% seen once. Sequenced: blood, either unsorted or a sorted T cell fraction (not recorded which). J is TRBJ1-2 and V is TRBV18; D gene unclear. This receptor was taken from a female donor with ankylosing spondylitis or in good health (not recorded which). CDR3 sequence reads: CASSPLKAPALYGYTF. The CDR3 nucleotides are TGTGCCAGCTCACCACTAAAGGCTCCGGCACTCTATGGCTACACCTTC.